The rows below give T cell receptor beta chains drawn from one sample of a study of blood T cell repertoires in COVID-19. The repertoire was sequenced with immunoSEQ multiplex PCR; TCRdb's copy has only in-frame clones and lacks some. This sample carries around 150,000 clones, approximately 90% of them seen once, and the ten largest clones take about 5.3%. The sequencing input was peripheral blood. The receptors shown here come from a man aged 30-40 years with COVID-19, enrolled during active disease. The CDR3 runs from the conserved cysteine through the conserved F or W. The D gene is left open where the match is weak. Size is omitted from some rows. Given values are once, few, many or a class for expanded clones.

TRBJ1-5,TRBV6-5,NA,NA,CASRPRVGNQPQHF,TGTGCCAGCAGACCCAGGGTTGGCAATCAGCCCCAGCATTTT
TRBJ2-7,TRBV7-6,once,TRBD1,CASSSPTGGKNEQYF,TGTGCCAGCAGCTCCCCAACAGGGGGAAAAAACGAGCAGTACTTC
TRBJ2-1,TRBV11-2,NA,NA,CASSLPISYNEQFF,TGTGCCAGCAGCTTACCCATCTCCTACAATGAGCAGTTCTTC
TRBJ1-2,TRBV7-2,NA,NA,CASSPRRAGFRDGYTF,TGTGCCAGCAGCCCCCGGCGGGCGGGGTTCAGGGATGGCTACACCTTC
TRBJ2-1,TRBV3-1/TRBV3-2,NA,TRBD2,CASSPLAGVNNEQFF,TGTGCCAGCAGTCCTCTAGCGGGAGTGAACAATGAGCAGTTCTTC
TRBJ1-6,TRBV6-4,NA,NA,CASGPGLGNSPLHF,TGTGCCAGCGGACCAGGACTGGGAAATTCACCCCTCCACTTT
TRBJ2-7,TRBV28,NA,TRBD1,CASSSGQGPYEQYF,TGTGCCAGCAGTTCGGGACAGGGTCCCTACGAGCAGTACTTC
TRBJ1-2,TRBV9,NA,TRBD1,CASSARDRGDYGYTF,TGTGCCAGCAGCGCGAGGGACAGGGGGGACTATGGCTACACCTTC
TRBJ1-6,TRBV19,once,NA,CASSPRLREGEGQRGPLHF,TGTGCCAGTAGTCCTCGTCTAAGGGAGGGCGAGGGCCAGCGTGGACCCCTCCACTTT
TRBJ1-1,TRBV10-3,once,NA,CAISEVQAEAFF,TGTGCCATCAGTGAAGTACAGGCTGAAGCTTTCTTT
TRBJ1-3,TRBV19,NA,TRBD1,CASTRTGPGNTIYF,TGTGCCAGTACTAGGACAGGACCTGGAAACACCATATATTTT
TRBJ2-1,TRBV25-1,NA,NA,CASSLPRDYHNEQFF,TGTGCCAGCAGTCTTCCTAGAGACTATCACAATGAGCAGTTCTTC
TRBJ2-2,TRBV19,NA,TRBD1,CASSWTGNTGELFF,TGTGCCAGTAGTTGGACAGGGAACACCGGGGAGCTGTTTTTT
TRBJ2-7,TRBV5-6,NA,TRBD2,CASSHLAEDYEQYF,TGTGCCAGCAGCCATCTAGCGGAGGACTACGAGCAGTACTTC
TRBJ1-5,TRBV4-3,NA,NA,CASSERGNQPQHF,TGCGCCAGCAGCGAGAGGGGGAATCAGCCCCAGCATTTT
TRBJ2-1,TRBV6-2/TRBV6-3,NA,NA,CASSYSDISSSYNEQFF,TGTGCCAGCAGTTACTCGGACATTTCGAGCTCCTACAATGAGCAGTTCTTC
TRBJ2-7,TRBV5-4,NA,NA,CASRETGTGEQYF,TGTGCCAGCAGGGAGACAGGGACTGGCGAGCAGTACTTC
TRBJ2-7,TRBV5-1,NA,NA,CASSLGPGSEVGQYF,TGCGCCAGCAGCTTGGGCCCGGGATCTGAGGTTGGGCAGTACTTC
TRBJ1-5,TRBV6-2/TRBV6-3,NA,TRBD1,CASSYRGGGNQPQHF,TGTGCCAGCAGTTACAGAGGGGGCGGGAATCAGCCCCAGCATTTT
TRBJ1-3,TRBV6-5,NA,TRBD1,CASTTGTAGNTIYF,TGTGCCAGCACCACCGGGACAGCTGGAAACACCATATATTTT
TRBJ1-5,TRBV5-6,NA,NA,CASSLSGPGNQPQHF,TGTGCCAGCAGCTTGTCAGGGCCGGGCAATCAGCCCCAGCATTTT
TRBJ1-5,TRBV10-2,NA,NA,CASSDIGGVGLQPQHF,TGCGCCAGCAGTGACATTGGGGGGGTCGGATTGCAGCCCCAGCATTTT